This T cell receptor (beta chain) was obtained from a study of cytomegalovirus exposure and HLA in healthy donors (dated by TCRdb to the late 2010s). In the study overall: An earlier analysis of around 600 of the donors reported roughly 270 Gb of sequence data and 117 million unique TCR beta sequences from roughly 200 million T cells. A later genetic analysis used genome-wide SNP genotypes for about 55% of the 666 donors, treating that subset as a discovery cohort. Class I and class II HLA loci were covered by the typing at four-digit resolution. Typing coverage differed by locus: A, B, C, DRB1 and DQB1 were typed in about 620-640 donors, DQA1 in approximately 520, DPA1 in around 580, and DPB1 in roughly 470. The study aimed to test whether cataloging public T cell receptors could reveal signatures of past pathogen exposure. Among the 398 genotyped donors, roughly 80% belonged to the genetic ancestry cluster associated with self-reported Caucasian donors. Among 300 to 500 genotyped donors of the cohort, an average of approximately 200,000 unique TCR beta nucleotide sequences was sequenced per donor, of which 15% to 20% were non-productive. Every repertoire in the discovery cohort had been generated on one and the same sequencing platform. Donor age, sex, ethnicity and CMV serostatus were compiled together with the repertoire data. Approximately 310 gigabases of sequencing data and around 87 million unique TCR sequences were included in an early release covering roughly 600 HLA-typed donors. Because of strong linkage in the cohort, roughly five DR-DQ haplotypes were treated as single units for association and clustering. The study combined high-throughput TCR immunosequencing, statistical association of individual TCRs with disease status, and machine learning to predict cytomegalovirus infection status. An earlier analysis of about 620 of the donors applied high-throughput TCR beta sequencing to assess whether each TCR beta V gene segment acted as functional or pseudogenic. The T cell repertoires of 700 or so subjects were profiled by immunosequencing and related to cytomegalovirus serostatus. Besides the first cohort of under 700 subjects, a separate validation cohort made up of 120 different subjects was used. A later analysis re-analyzed previously published TCR beta repertoires from 500 to 700 donors and added high-resolution HLA genotyping to study TCR occurrence patterns. Rather than drawing on any new phenotypic data, the later analysis identified candidate immune exposures from TCR beta sequences and the way those sequences occurred across donors.

The library was produced with the immunoSEQ multiplex PCR assay. For the multiplex PCR, a mixture combining 60 forward primers for TCR Vbeta segments and 13 reverse primers for TCR Jbeta segments was used. The CDR3 region of rearranged TCR beta genes was amplified from genomic DNA by a multiplex PCR assay. The amplified TCR beta libraries were sequenced on the Illumina HiSeq System as 87-base-pair reads. Concerning the study's data processing: In a later analysis, 70 million to 95 million unique TCR beta chains were counted across the 500 to 700 repertoires, and about 10 million of these chains were shared by at least two donors. Raw reads were error-corrected and collapsed into unique sequences by a nearest-neighbor algorithm in which closely related sequences were merged to remove PCR and sequencing errors. CDR3 sequences were aligned to IMGT reference sequences to assign V, D and J gene segments. For a sequence to be retained, at least a six-nucleotide match to both a V gene segment and a J gene segment was required. A rearrangement counted as productive if the CDR3 had no stop codons and remained in frame with V and J, and every other rearrangement counted as non-productive. CDR3 was defined by IMGT convention, running from the second conserved V-encoded cysteine to the conserved J-encoded phenylalanine. The earlier analysis of 500 to 650 of the donors excluded any sequence lacking an unambiguous match to a single V gene segment. An earlier analysis of under 750 of the donors called V segments functional above 56.7% productive rearrangements and segregating when the between-donor standard deviation exceeded 5%. A statistical classification framework was developed to diagnose cytomegalovirus status using the catalog of TCR beta chain sequences. In a later analysis, V and J genes were assigned by comparing TCR nucleotide sequences against IMGT/GENE-DB human TR gene sequences. A later analysis assigned CDR3 sequences and most-parsimonious VDJ recombination scenarios with the TCRdist pipeline. In a later analysis, every TCR beta chain was defined by the combination of its CDR3 amino acid sequence and its V-gene family, and reads without a unique V-gene family were dropped. As a way to deal with suspected cross-contamination and a sequencing artifact, a later analysis dropped hundreds of nucleotide sequences that were highly shared and had low generation probability. In a later analysis, a clonal expansion index for each public chain was calculated from normalized within-repertoire ranks of inferred template counts. In a later analysis, generation probabilities were computed with a VDJ recombination model fitted to out-of-frame rearrangements, and the resulting probabilities were checked against IGoR. A later analysis scored TCR-TCR, TCR-HLA and TCR-CMV co-occurrence with hypergeometric tests, applying a repertoire-size bias correction to TCR pairs. False discovery rates were estimated in a later analysis by permuting HLA or CMV assignments 20 times. In a later analysis, co-occurring TCRs were grouped using DBSCAN, with TCRdist sequence similarity added in when clustering inside HLA-allele-positive subsets. Co-occurrence clustering excluded repertoires with fewer than 30,000 or more than 120,000 public chains, plus five with anomalous nucleotide sharing. As stored in TCRdb, this immuneACCESS dataset retains in-frame rearrangements with V and J assigned. A fraction of the clones does not appear; measured against another copy, unresolved V genes explain less than half of the discrepancy, and the remainder lacks a known reason. V, J and clone size were drawn from that table, and D and trimming were deduced from the DNA. Counted in this sample were 150,000 to 200,000 clones; around 76% of them appeared once. The ten largest clones take up roughly 1% of the sample.

This clone was counted a single time. The antigen this receptor binds is unknown. Base quality data are lacking; no much larger clone is found one base away. General findings and caveats noted by the study authors: While some public TCRs were present in many individuals, most TCR sequences turned up only very rarely across donors. V-gene and J-gene trimming of TCR beta chains was associated with a missense DCLRE1C variant in a later genetic analysis, and the association was replicated in an independent cohort. Because counts were too low, seventeen rarely observed V segments, including chromosome 9 orphons, were excluded from the earlier analysis of fewer than 650 of the donors. Compared with equally common non-associated chains, HLA-associated TCR beta chains in a later analysis were more clonally expanded and had lower generation probabilities. A few of the identified cytomegalovirus-associated TCR beta chains were confirmed in vitro to be specific for cytomegalovirus antigens. Specific HLA alleles were associated with over 15,000 TCR beta sequences at a false discovery rate of 0.05 in a later analysis. Broadly in line with IMGT annotations, most TCR beta V segments showed up in productive rearrangements about 90% or about 30% of the time in an earlier analysis of several hundred of the donors. A further reported finding was that TCR beta sequences accurately predicted the HLA-A and HLA-B alleles for most subjects in the first cohort. Compared with the approximately 670-donor mean, donors in an Asian-associated ancestry cluster had fewer N-insertions in productive TCRs, according to a later genetic analysis. According to a later analysis, parvovirus B19, influenza, CMV and Epstein-Barr virus appeared linked to several top co-occurrence clusters. Correlated functional status among segregating V segments might be attributable to linkage disequilibrium, but an unknown experimental factor could not be ruled out. Immune exposure information for the cohort was limited to CMV serostatus. A cluster of highly shared sequence variants was judged likely to be a technical artifact of the sequencing pipeline. Presence/absence analyses assumed roughly uniform sequencing depth across donors, an assumption that may not hold. In this cohort, only TCR beta chains were sequenced, and detectable features were limited by the absence of alpha or paired-chain data. In a later analysis, TCR association rates were found to vary across HLA loci, with the most associated TCRs seen for DRB1 alleles and the fewest for HLA-C alleles. The 87-base-pair reads could not distinguish some IMGT-functional V segments, including TRBV6-2 and TRBV6-3, so those segments were excluded. A later analysis found that most CMV-associated TCR beta chains appeared HLA-restricted, with HLA associations seemingly driven largely by CMV exposure. Because some donors lacked HLA typing at each locus, the association tests relied only on the typed subset. The study gave a list of roughly 150 TCR beta chains associated with cytomegalovirus. The authors suggested that the approach could potentially be generalized to other disease states and immunological phenotypes. The classifier was reported to diagnose cytomegalovirus status with high specificity and sensitivity in both the original cohort and the validation cohort. When HLA alleles, especially DR and DQ, strongly co-occurred, attributing TCR associations to individual alleles was difficult.

V was cut back by 5 bases and J by 8 bases, leaving a gap of 12 bases between them. CDR1 GTSNPN and CDR2 SVGIG were looked up in the germline V gene (reference sequence). Measured from the cysteine to the phenylalanine, the CDR3 is 11 residues long. Just the 33-base CDR3 DNA is kept, in frame starting at base 1. The cohort was made up of approximately 670 healthy bone marrow donors. At the time of sampling, all cohort members were nominally healthy, though unrecorded immune exposures were likely present. The donor tested CMV seronegative, placing the donor among the approximately 400 seronegative members of the cohort. Each donor provided a peripheral blood sample, and peripheral blood mononuclear cells were used for TCR beta sequencing. The Qiagen DNeasy Blood Extraction Kit was used to extract genomic DNA from the blood cell samples.

The V gene is TRBV30 and the J gene is TRBJ1-2; the D gene is unclear. The clonotype originates from a woman between 40 and 55 years old in good health and CMV-seronegative. The specimen was PBMCs. The CDR3 protein: CAWANLGGYTF. The bases are TGTGCCTGGGCGAACCTCGGGGGCTACACCTTC.